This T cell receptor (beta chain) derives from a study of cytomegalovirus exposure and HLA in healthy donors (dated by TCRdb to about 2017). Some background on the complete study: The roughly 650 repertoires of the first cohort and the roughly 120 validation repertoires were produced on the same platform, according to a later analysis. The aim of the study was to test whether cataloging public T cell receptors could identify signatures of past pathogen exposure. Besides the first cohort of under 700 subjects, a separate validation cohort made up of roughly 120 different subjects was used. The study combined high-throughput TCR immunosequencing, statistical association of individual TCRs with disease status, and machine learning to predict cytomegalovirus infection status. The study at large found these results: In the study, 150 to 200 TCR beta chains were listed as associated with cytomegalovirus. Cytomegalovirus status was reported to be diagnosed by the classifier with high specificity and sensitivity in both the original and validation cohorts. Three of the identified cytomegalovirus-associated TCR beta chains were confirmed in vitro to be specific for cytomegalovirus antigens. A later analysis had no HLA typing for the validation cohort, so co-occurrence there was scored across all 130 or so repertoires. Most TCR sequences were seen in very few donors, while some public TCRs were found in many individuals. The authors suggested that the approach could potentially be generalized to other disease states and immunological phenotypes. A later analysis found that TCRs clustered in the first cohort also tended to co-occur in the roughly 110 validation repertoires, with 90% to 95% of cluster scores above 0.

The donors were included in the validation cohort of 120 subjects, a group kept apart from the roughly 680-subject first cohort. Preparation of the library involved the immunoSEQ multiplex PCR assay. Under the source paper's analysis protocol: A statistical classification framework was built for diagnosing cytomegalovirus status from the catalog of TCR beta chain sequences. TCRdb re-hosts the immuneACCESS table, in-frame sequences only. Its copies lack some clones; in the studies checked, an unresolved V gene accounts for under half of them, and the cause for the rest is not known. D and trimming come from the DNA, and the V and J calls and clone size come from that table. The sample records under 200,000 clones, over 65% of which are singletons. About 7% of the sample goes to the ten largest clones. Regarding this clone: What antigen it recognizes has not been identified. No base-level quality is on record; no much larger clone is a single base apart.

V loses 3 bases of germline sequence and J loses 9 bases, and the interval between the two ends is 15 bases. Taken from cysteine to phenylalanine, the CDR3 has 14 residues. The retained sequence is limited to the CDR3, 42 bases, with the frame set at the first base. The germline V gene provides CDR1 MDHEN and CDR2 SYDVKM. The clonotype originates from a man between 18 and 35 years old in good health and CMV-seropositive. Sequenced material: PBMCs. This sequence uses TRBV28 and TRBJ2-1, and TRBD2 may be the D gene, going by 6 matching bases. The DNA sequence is TGTGCCAGCAGTTTTATCGGGAGTGGCCCTGAGCAGTTCTTC. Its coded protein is CASSFIGSGPEQFF.